These 5 T cell receptor beta chains came from one sample sequenced in a study of blood T cell repertoires in COVID-19. Assay used: immunoSEQ multiplex PCR; TCRdb lists only in-frame clones, some missing. The data hold some 400,000 clones, with 91% observed a single time. The sequenced material came from PBMCs or T cells enriched from blood (not recorded which). The source of these receptors is a woman in her thirties or forties who had been exposed to COVID-19.

This clone appeared a few times. The rearrangement uses TRBV24-1 and TRBJ2-7; 8 nucleotides line up with TRBD1. V gave up 3 bases and J gave up 4 bases; unmatched junction bases: 10. The germline CDR1 and CDR2 sequences are KGHDR and SFDVKD. This CDR3 has 16 amino acids. The CDR3 sequence is CATSDPHPQGEYEQYF. The CDR3 region has the DNA TGTGCCACCAGTGATCCACATCCACAGGGGGAATACGAGCAGTACTTC.

This sequence joins TRBV14 and TRBJ2-2; TRBD1 is a possible D gene (6 bases). The CDR3 spans 15 residues. The germline V gene encodes CDR1 SGHDN and CDR2 FVKESK. V was trimmed by 1 base and J by 3 bases, leaving 9 bases between them. The CDR3 DNA reads TGTGCCAGCAGCCAAGTGAGGACAGACACCGGGGAGCTGTTTTTT. Translated, it gives CASSQVRTDTGELFF.

The chain carries TRBV7-2 and TRBJ1-2; perhaps TRBD1 as D (5 bases). Germline V lookup: CDR1 SGHTA, CDR2 FQGNSA. Deletions cut 3 bases from V and 5 bases from J, with 13 bases between. This CDR3 is 14 amino acids long. Written as DNA, the CDR3 is TGTGCCAGCAGCTTGCAGGGTAGACGATATGGCTACACCTTC. Its translation is CASSLQGRRYGYTF.

V is TRBV6-2 or TRBV6-3 and J is TRBJ2-7; 9 nucleotides align to TRBD1. This CDR3 has 15 residues. Germline V CDR1 and CDR2: MNHEY, SVGEGT. The junction had 6 bases not matched to a gene; V was cut back by 5 bases and J by 1 base. CDR3 amino acids: CASSDTGTGSYEQYF. CDR3 sequence (DNA): TGTGCCAGCAGTGACACCGGGACAGGGTCCTACGAGCAGTACTTC.

The rearrangement uses TRBV12-3 or TRBV12-4 and TRBJ1-2; D gene ambiguous. The V and J ends lost 4 bases and 8 bases respectively, with 5 bases between them. This CDR3 comprises 10 residues. CDR3 sequence reads: CASSSRGYTF. The DNA of the CDR3 is TGTGCCAGCAGTTCTAGGGGCTACACCTTC.